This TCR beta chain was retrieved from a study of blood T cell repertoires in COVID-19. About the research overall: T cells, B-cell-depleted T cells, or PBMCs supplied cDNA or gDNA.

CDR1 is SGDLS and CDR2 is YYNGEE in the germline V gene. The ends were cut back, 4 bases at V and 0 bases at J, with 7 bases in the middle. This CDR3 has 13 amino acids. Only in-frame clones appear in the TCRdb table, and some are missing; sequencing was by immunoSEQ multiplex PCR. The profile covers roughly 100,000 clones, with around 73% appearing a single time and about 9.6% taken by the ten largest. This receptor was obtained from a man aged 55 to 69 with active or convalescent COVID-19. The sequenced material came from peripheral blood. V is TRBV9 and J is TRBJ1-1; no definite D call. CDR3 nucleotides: TGTGCCAGCAGCACCCACATGAACACTGAAGCTTTCTTT. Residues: CASSTHMNTEAFF. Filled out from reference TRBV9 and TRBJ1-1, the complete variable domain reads DSGVTQTPKHLITATGQRVTLRCSPRSGDLSVYWYQQSLDQGLQFLIQYYNGEERAKGNILERFSAQQFPDLHSELNLSSLELGDSALYFCASSTHMNTEAFFGQGTRLTVV.